This TCR beta chain comes out of a study of cytomegalovirus exposure and HLA in healthy donors. Whole-study findings and limits: An analysis was carried out at a later point. It showed that HLA-associated TCR beta chains were more clonally expanded than equally common non-associated chains. There were a few CMV-associated chains whose specificity for CMV antigens was confirmed in vitro.

This CDR3 is 15 amino acids long. After removal of 0 bases from V and 2 bases from J, the junction contained 5 bases not matched to a gene. The germline V gene has CDR1 SGHRS and CDR2 YFSETQ. The PCR contained 60 Vbeta and 13 Jbeta primers. Assay used: immunoSEQ multiplex PCR; TCRdb lists only in-frame clones, some missing. This table holds roughly 200,000 clones, approximately 84% found once. As for this clone: The antigen remains unidentified.

The sequenced sample was PBMCs. This clonotype was sampled from a woman in her 40s in good health and CMV-seronegative. The V call is TRBV5-1, the J call TRBJ2-7; 7 bases fit TRBD2. CDR3 loop: CASSLVGGEAYEQYF. The CDR3 DNA sequence: TGCGCCAGCAGCTTGGTTGGGGGGGAAGCCTACGAGCAGTACTTC.